Sequencing of this T cell receptor (beta chain) was carried out in a study of blood T cell repertoires in COVID-19. In the authors' methods: Amplified reference gene primers provided the basis for estimating nucleated cell counts. Generated by immunoSEQ multiplex PCR, the TCRdb table keeps only in-frame clones and is missing some. That table supplies the V and J calls and clone size; D and trimming were determined from the DNA. The sample includes fewer than 45,000 clones, over 75% of them seen just once. The source is a woman over 75 with acute or convalescent COVID-19. The sequenced sample consisted of peripheral blood.

This chain's CDR3 is CASSTPRGANVLTF. The CDR3 DNA sequence: TGTGCCAGTAGTACCCCCCGTGGGGCCAACGTCCTGACTTTC. The J gene is TRBJ2-6, the V gene TRBV19; D unclear. The germline V and J ends were trimmed by 4 bases and 3 bases, with 7 bases remaining between them. Germline values: CDR1 LNHDA, CDR2 SQIVND (reference sequence). This CDR3 contains 14 residues. Supplemented by reference TRBV19 and TRBJ2-6, the full variable domain reads DGGITQSPKYLFRKEGQNVTLSCEQNLNHDAMYWYRQDPGQGLRLIYYSQIVNDFQKGDIAEGYSVSREKKESFPLTVTSAQKNPTAFYLCASSTPRGANVLTFGAGSRLTVL.